One T cell receptor (beta chain) is described in this entry. Antigen unknown. This sample is drawn from a study of OX40 agonist ivuxolimab in advanced cancers. Study-wide results and caveats: Among the lowest peripheral clonal expansion occurred in 0.1-3.0 mg/kg partial responders.

TCRdb's table, derived via immunoSEQ multiplex PCR, lists solely in-frame clones and lacks some. The table has about 150,000 clones, 85% to 95% seen once; the top ten hold about 0.33%. The CDR3 has 14 residues. Germline V gene data show CDR1 as SGHTA and CDR2 as FQGNSA. V dropped 3 bases and J dropped 3 bases, with 12 bases sitting between them. The chain recombines TRBV7-2 with TRBJ2-7; a weak D match, TRBD2 (5 bases). Specimen: CD4+ or CD8+ T cells sorted from blood, collected in a trial of the OX40 agonist ivuxolimab. The TCR sequence derives from an adult with an advanced solid tumor such as melanoma, head and neck, liver or kidney cancer. In nucleotides, the CDR3 is TGTGCCAGCAGCTTTCAGGACGGAGGCTACGAGCAGTACTTC. As protein: CASSFQDGGYEQYF.